The 8 T cell receptor beta chains reported below all come from one sample, sequenced in a study of blood T cell repertoires in COVID-19. Clones were sequenced by immunoSEQ multiplex PCR, and TCRdb holds only the in-frame ones, with some missing. Of approximately 170,000 clones listed, roughly four fifths were seen once; the top ten hold 15% to 20%. Sequencing used peripheral blood. The receptors stem from a woman over 75 with acute or convalescent COVID-19.

The rearrangement links TRBV27 to TRBJ1-5, with 9 bases identical to TRBD1. J gave up 4 bases and V 2 bases, and 0 bases lay outside the gene matches. CDR3 length: 14 residues. The germline gives CDR1 MNHEY, CDR2 SMNVEV (reference sequence). CDR3 sequence (DNA): TGTGCCAGCAGTTTAGGGACAGGGAATCAGCCCCAGCATTTT. This sequence encodes CASSLGTGNQPQHF.

In this sample, this clone turned up once. V and J are TRBV11-1 and TRBJ1-2; tentatively, D is TRBD1 (5 bases). CDR3 length equals 13 residues. The V end lost 3 bases, the J end lost 6 bases, and 11 bases lay between the germline ends. Looked up from germline, CDR1 is SGHAT and CDR2 is FQDESV (reference sequence). The CDR3 reads CASSFGRANGYTF. CDR3 DNA: TGTGCCAGCAGCTTCGGCAGGGCTAATGGCTACACCTTC.

The chain combines TRBV5-6 with TRBJ2-7, with D perhaps matching TRBD2 (6 bases). CDR1 and CDR2 (germline): SGHDT, YYEEEE. Trimming shortened V by 4 bases and J by 0 bases, and 17 bases separated the two germline ends. This CDR3 is 16 amino acids long. The chain's CDR3 is CASSPGASLISYEQYF. CDR3 sequence (DNA): TGTGCCAGCAGCCCGGGAGCTTCCCTAATCTCCTACGAGCAGTACTTC.

The gene calls are TRBV11-2 and TRBJ2-6; no reliable D call. With 4 bases removed from V and 2 bases from J, the gap between germline ends came to 3 bases. Germline lookup yields CDR1 SGHAT and CDR2 FQNNGV. The CDR3 extends over 13 amino acids. The CDR3 DNA sequence: TGTGCCAGCAGCTCAACTGGGGCCAACGTCCTGACTTTC. Translated, it gives CASSSTGANVLTF. Full variable domain (missing parts from reference TRBV11-2 and TRBJ2-6): EAGVAQSPRYKIIEKRQSVAFWCNPISGHATLYWYQQILGQGPKLLIQFQNNGVVDDSQLPKDRFSAERLKGVDSTLKIQPAKLEDSAVYLCASSSTGANVLTFGAGSRLTVL.

The rearrangement links TRBV3-1 (or the pseudogene TRBV3-2) to TRBJ1-2; D is unclear. V shed 2 bases and J shed 0 bases, with 13 bases lying between them. The CDR3 runs 16 residues. Germline CDR1 LGHDT, CDR2 YNNKEL (reference sequence). CDR3 region: CASSQLSYSPNYGYTF. CDR3 nucleotides: TGTGCCAGCAGCCAATTGAGTTACAGCCCTAACTATGGCTACACCTTC.

The table lists this clone with a count of one. V usage is TRBV11-2 and J usage is TRBJ2-2; D is undetermined. The CDR3 is made up of 13 amino acids. CDR1 and CDR2 from the germline V gene are SGHAT and FQNNGV. Trimming shortened V by 5 bases and J by 6 bases, and 10 bases separated the two germline ends. The CDR3: CASSQVWAGELFF. The CDR3 region has the DNA TGTGCCAGCAGCCAGGTTTGGGCCGGGGAGCTGTTTTTT.

V is TRBV7-2 and J is TRBJ2-5; possible D gene TRBD2, 5 bases. The CDR3 contains 13 residues. Germline lookup yields CDR1 SGHTA and CDR2 FQGNSA. Trimming shortened V by 1 base and J by 4 bases, and 7 bases separated the two germline ends. The CDR3 DNA reads as TGTGCCAGCAGCTTAGGAGGGCGAGAGACCCAGTACTTC. It codes for CASSLGGRETQYF.

The V gene is TRBV27, the J gene TRBJ1-5, with 7 bases fitting TRBD1. The ends lost 6 bases at V and 0 bases at J; junction bases unmatched: 20. CDR1 MNHEY and CDR2 SMNVEV come from the germline V gene (reference sequence). This CDR3 contains 20 residues. The CDR3, as DNA: TGTGCCAGCAGCCCAAGGCACAGGGGAGGTTTGACGAGTAGCAATCAGCCCCAGCATTTT. It encodes CASSPRHRGGLTSSNQPQHF.